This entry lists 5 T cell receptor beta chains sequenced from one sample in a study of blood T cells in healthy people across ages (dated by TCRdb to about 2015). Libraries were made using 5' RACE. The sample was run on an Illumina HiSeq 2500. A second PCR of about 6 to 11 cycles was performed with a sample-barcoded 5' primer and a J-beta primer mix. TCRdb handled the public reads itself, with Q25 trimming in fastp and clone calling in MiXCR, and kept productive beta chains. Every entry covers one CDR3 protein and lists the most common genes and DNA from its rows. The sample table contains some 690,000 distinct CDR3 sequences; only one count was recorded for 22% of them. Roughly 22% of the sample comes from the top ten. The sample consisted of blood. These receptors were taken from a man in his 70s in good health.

CDR3 sequence (DNA): TGCGCCAGCAGCGATGGGGTTTATAGAAATCAGCCCCAGCATTTT. Encoded protein: CASSDGVYRNQPQHF. The chain combines TRBV10-2 with TRBJ1-5; D remains unclear. V was pared by 6 bases and J by 4 bases, with 16 bases between. Germline CDR1 WSHSY, CDR2 SAAADI. This CDR3 has 15 amino acids.

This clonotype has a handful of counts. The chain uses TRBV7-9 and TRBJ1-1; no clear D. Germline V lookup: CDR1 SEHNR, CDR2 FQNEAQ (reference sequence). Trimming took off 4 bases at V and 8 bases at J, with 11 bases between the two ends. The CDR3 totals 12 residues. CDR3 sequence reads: CASSSARTEAFF. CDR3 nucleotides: TGTGCCAGCAGCTCCGCCAGGACGGAAGCTTTCTTT.

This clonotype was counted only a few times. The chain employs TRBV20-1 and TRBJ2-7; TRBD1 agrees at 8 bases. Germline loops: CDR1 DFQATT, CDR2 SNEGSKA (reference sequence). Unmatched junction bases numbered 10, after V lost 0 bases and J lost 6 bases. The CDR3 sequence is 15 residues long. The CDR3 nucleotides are TGCAGTGCTAGAGATAGTTCGGGACAGGTCTCCGAGCAGTACTTC. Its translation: CSARDSSGQVSEQYF.

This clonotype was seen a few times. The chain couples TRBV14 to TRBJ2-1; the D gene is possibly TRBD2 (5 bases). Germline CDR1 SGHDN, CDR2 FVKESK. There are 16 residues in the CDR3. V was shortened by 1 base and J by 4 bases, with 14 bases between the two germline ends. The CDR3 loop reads CASSQVIQRPYNEQFF. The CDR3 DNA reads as TGTGCCAGCAGCCAAGTTATTCAGCGGCCATACAATGAGCAGTTCTTC.

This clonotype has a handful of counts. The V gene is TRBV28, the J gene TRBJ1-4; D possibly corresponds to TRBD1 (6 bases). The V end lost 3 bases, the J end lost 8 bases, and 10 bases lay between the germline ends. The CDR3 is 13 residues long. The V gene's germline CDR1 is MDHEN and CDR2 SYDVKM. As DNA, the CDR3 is TGTGCCAGCAGTTTGACAGGTAGCGAAAAACTGTTTTTT. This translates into CASSLTGSEKLFF.